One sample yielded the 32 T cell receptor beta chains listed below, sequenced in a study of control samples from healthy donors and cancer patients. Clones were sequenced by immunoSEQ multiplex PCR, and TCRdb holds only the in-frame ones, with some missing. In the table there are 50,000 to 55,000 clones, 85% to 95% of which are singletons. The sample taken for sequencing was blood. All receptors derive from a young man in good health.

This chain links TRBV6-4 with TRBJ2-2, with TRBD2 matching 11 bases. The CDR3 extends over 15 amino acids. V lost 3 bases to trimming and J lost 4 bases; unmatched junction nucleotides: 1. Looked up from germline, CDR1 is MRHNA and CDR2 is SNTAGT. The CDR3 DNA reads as TGTGCCAGCAGTGAAACTAGCGGGAGCACCGGGGAGCTGTTTTTT. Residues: CASSETSGSTGELFF.

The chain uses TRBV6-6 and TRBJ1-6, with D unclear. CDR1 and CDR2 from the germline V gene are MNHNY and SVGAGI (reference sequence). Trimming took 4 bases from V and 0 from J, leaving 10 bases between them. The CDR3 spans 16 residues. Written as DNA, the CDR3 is TGTGCCAGCAGTTCGACTCAGAGCTCCTATAATTCACCCCTCCACTTT. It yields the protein CASSSTQSSYNSPLHF.

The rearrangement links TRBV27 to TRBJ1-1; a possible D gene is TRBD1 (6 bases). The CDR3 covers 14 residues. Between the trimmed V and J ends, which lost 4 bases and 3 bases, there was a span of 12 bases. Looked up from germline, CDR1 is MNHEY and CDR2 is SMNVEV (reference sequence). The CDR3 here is CASSSADSYTEAFF. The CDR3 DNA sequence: TGTGCCAGCAGTTCAGCGGACAGCTACACTGAAGCTTTCTTT.

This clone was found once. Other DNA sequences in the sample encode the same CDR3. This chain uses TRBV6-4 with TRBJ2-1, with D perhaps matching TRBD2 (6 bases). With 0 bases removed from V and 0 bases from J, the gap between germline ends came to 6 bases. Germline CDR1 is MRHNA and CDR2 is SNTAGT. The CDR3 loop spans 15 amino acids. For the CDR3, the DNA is TGTGCCAGCAGTGACTCTAGCGGCTCCTACAATGAGCAGTTCTTC. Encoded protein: CASSDSSGSYNEQFF.

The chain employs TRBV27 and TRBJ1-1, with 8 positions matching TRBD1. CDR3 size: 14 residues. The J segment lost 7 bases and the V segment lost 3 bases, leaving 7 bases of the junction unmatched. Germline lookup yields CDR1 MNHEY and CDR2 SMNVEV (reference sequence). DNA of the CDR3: TGTGCCAGCAGTTTTACCGGGACAGGCAGTGAAGCTTTCTTT. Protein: CASSFTGTGSEAFF.

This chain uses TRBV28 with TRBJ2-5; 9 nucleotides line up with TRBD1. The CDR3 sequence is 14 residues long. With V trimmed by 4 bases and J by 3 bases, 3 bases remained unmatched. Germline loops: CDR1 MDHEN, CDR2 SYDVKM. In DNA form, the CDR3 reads TGTGCCAGCAGTTACGACAGGGGGAAAGAGACCCAGTACTTC. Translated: CASSYDRGKETQYF. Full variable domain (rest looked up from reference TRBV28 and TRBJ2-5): DVKVTQSSRYLVKRTGEKVFLECVQDMDHENMFWYRQDPGLGLRLIYFSYDVKMKEKGDIPEGYSVSREKKERFSLILESASTNQTSMYLCASSYDRGKETQYFGPGTRLLVL.

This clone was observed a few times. CDR3 amino acids: CASSLAGTAANYGYTF. CDR3 in DNA: TGTGCCAGCAGCTTAGCAGGGACAGCTGCTAACTATGGCTACACCTTC. The chain couples TRBV7-8 to TRBJ1-2; 7 bases fit TRBD1. J gave up 0 bases and V 0 bases, and 4 bases lay outside the gene matches. CDR3 length: 16 amino acids. Germline assignment: CDR1 SGHVS and CDR2 FQNEAQ.

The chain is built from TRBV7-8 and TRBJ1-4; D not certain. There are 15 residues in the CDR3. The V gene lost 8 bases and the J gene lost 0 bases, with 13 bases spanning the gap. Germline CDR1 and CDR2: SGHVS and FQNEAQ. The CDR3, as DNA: TGTGCCAGCCAGCGCGAAACAGCAACTAATGAAAAACTGTTTTTT. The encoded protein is CASQRETATNEKLFF.

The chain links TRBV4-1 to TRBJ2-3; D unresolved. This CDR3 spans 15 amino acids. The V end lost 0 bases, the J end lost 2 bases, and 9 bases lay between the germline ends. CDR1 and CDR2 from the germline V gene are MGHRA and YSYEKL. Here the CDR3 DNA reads TGCGCCAGCAGCCAAGATGGGCCAGCCACAGATACGCAGTATTTT. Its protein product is CASSQDGPATDTQYF.

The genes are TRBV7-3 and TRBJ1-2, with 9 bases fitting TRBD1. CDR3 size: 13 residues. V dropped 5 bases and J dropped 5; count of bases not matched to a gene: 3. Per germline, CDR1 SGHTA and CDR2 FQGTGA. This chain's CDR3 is CASSVGTGYGYTF. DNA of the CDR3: TGTGCCAGCAGCGTCGGGACAGGGTATGGCTACACCTTC. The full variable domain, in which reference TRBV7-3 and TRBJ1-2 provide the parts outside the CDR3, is GAGVSQTPSNKVTEKGKYVELRCDPISGHTALYWYRQSLGQGPEFLIYFQGTGAADDSGLPNDRFFAVRPEGSVSTLKIQRTERGDSAVYLCASSVGTGYGYTFGSGTRLTVV.

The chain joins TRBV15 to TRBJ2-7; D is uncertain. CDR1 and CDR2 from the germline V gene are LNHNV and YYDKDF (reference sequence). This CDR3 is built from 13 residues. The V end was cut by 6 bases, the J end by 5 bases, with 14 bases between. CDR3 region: CATRSANQNEQYF. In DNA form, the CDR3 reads TGTGCCACCAGATCGGCGAATCAGAACGAGCAGTACTTC.

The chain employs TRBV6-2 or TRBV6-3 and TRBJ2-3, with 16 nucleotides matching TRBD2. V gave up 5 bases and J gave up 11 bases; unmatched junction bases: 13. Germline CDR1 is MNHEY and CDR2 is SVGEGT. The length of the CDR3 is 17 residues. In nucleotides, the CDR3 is TGTGCCAGCAGTACGGGACTAGCGGGAGGGCCAGCTTGGGGGCAGTATTTT. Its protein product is CASSTGLAGGPAWGQYF.

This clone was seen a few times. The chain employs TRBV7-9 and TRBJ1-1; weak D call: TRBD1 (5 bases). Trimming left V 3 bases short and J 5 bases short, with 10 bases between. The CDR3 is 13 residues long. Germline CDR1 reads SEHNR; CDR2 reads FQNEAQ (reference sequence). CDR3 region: CASSLGDRTEAFF. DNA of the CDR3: TGTGCCAGCAGCTTGGGGGATCGGACTGAAGCTTTCTTT. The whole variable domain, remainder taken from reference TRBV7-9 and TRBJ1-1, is DTGVSQNPRHKITKRGQNVTFRCDPISEHNRLYWYRQTLGQGPEFLTYFQNEAQLEKSRLLSDRFSAERPKGSFSTLEIQRTEQGDSAMYLCASSLGDRTEAFFGQGTRLTVV.

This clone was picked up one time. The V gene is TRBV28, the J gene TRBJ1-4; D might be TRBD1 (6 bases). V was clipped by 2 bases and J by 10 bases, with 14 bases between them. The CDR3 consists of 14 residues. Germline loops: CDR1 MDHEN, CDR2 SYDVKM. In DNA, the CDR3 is TGTGCCAGCAGTTTAGGACAGCGGCGGGGAAAACTGTTTTTT. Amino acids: CASSLGQRRGKLFF. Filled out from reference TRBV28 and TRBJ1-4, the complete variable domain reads DVKVTQSSRYLVKRTGEKVFLECVQDMDHENMFWYRQDPGLGLRLIYFSYDVKMKEKGDIPEGYSVSREKKERFSLILESASTNQTSMYLCASSLGQRRGKLFFGSGTQLSVL.

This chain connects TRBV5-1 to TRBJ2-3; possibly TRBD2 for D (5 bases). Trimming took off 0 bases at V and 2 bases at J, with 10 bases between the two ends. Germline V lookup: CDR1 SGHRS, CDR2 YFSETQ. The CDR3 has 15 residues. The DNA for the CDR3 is TGCGCCAGCAGCTTGGGACTACTTTACACAGATACGCAGTATTTT. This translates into CASSLGLLYTDTQYF. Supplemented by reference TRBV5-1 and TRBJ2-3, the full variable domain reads KAGVTQTPRYLIKTRGQQVTLSCSPISGHRSVSWYQQTPGQGLQFLFEYFSETQRNKGNFPGRFSGRQFSNSRSEMNVSTLELGDSALYLCASSLGLLYTDTQYFGPGTRLTVL.

This CDR3 is CASSLRAGLGYEQYF. For the CDR3, the DNA is TGTGCCAGCAGCTTACGGGCAGGACTCGGCTACGAGCAGTACTTC. This chain joins TRBV7-9 and TRBJ2-7; D possibly corresponds to TRBD2 (5 bases). V was trimmed by 2 bases and J by 3 bases, leaving 14 bases between them. CDR1 is SEHNR, CDR2 FQNEAQ, per germline (reference sequence). The length of the CDR3 is 15 residues. Full variable domain (missing parts from reference TRBV7-9 and TRBJ2-7): DTGVSQNPRHKITKRGQNVTFRCDPISEHNRLYWYRQTLGQGPEFLTYFQNEAQLEKSRLLSDRFSAERPKGSFSTLEIQRTEQGDSAMYLCASSLRAGLGYEQYFGPGTRLTVT.

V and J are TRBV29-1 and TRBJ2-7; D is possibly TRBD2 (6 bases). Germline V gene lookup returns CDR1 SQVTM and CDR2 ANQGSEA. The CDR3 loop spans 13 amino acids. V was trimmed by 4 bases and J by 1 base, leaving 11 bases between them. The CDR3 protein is CSVATSLSYEQYF. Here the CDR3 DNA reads TGCAGCGTTGCGACTAGTTTATCCTACGAGCAGTACTTC.

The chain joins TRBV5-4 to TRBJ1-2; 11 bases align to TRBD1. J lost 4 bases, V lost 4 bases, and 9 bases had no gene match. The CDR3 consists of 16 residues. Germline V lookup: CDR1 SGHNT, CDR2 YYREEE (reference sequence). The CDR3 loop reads CASSLGQGARFYGYTF. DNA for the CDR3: TGTGCCAGCAGCCTAGGACAGGGGGCGCGGTTCTATGGCTACACCTTC.

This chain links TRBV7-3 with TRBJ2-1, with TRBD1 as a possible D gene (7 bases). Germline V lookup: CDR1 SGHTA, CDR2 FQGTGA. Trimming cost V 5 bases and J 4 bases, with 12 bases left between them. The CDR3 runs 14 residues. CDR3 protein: CASSRGTEYNEQFF. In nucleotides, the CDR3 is TGTGCCAGCAGCCGCGGGACAGAATACAATGAGCAGTTCTTC.

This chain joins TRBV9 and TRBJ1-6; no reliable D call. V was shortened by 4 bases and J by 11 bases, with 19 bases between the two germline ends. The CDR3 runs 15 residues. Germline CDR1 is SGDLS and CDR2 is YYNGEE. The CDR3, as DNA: TGTGCCAGCAGCCAAGGACGGGCTTTAGGGACACCCCTCCACTTT. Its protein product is CASSQGRALGTPLHF.

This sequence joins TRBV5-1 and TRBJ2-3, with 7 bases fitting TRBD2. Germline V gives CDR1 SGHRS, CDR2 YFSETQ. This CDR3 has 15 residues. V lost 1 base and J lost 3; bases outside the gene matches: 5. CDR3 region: CASSLRASGTDTQYF. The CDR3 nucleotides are TGCGCCAGCAGCTTGAGGGCTAGCGGTACAGATACGCAGTATTTT. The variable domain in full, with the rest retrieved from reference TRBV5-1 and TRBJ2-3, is KAGVTQTPRYLIKTRGQQVTLSCSPISGHRSVSWYQQTPGQGLQFLFEYFSETQRNKGNFPGRFSGRQFSNSRSEMNVSTLELGDSALYLCASSLRASGTDTQYFGPGTRLTVL.

CDR3 coding DNA: TGTGCCAGCAGCGTATCCATTGGGGACAGGGTTGGCTACACCTTC. It is translated as CASSVSIGDRVGYTF. V and J are TRBV9 and TRBJ1-2; 9 bases fit TRBD1. V was pared by 1 base and J by 7 bases, with 8 bases of the junction left unmatched. CDR1 is SGDLS, CDR2 YYNGEE, per germline. CDR3 length: 15 amino acids.

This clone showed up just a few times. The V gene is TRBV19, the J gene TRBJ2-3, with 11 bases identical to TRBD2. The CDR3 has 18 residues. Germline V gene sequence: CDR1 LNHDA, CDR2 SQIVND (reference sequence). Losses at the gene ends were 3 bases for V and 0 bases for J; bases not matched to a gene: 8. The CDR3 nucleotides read TGTGCCAGTAGTATGGATCTAGCGGGAGGTCTAAGCACAGATACGCAGTATTTT. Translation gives CASSMDLAGGLSTDTQYF.

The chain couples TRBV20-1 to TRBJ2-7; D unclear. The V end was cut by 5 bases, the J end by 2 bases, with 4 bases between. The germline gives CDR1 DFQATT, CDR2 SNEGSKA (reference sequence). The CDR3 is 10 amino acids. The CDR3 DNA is TGCAGTGCTGGGGCCTACGAGCAGTACTTC. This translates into CSAGAYEQYF.

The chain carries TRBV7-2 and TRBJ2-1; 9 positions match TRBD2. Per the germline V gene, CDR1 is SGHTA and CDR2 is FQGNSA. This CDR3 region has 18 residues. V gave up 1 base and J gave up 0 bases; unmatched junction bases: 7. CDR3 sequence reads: CASSLGSGRRSSYNEQFF. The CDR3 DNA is TGTGCCAGCAGCTTAGGAAGCGGGAGGCGCAGCTCCTACAATGAGCAGTTCTTC.

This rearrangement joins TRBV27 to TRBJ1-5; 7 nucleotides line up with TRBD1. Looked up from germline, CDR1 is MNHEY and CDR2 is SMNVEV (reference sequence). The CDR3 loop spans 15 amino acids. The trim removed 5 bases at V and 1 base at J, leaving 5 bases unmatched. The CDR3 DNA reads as TGTGCCAGCAGTCGAGACAGGGACAGCAATCAGCCCCAGCATTTT. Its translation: CASSRDRDSNQPQHF.

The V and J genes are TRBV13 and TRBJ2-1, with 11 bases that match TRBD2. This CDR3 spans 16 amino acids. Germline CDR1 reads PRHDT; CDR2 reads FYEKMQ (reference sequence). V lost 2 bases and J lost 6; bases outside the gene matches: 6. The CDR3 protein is CASSLSGLAGVNEQFF. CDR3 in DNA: TGTGCCAGCAGCTTATCTGGACTAGCGGGTGTCAATGAGCAGTTCTTC.

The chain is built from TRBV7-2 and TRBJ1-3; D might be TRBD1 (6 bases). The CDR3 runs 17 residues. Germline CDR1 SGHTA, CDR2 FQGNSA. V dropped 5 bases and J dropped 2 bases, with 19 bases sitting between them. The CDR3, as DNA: TGTGCCAGCAGCCTACCCCGGCAGGGGCCGGCTGGAAACACCATATATTTT. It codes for CASSLPRQGPAGNTIYF. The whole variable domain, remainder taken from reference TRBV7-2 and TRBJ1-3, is GAGVSQSPSNKVTEKGKDVELRCDPISGHTALYWYRQSLGQGLEFLIYFQGNSAPDKSGLPSDRFSAERTGGSVSTLTIQRTQQEDSAVYLCASSLPRQGPAGNTIYFGEGSWLTVV.

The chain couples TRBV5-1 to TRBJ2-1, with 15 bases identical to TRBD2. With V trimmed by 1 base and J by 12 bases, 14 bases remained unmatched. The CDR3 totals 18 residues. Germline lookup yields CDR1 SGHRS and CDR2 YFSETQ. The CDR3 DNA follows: TGCGCCAGCAGCTTGTCCCCCCCCGGGACTAGCGGGAGGAGGGGGCAGTTCTTC. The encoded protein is CASSLSPPGTSGRRGQFF. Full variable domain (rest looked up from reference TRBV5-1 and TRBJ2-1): KAGVTQTPRYLIKTRGQQVTLSCSPISGHRSVSWYQQTPGQGLQFLFEYFSETQRNKGNFPGRFSGRQFSNSRSEMNVSTLELGDSALYLCASSLSPPGTSGRRGQFFGPGTRLTVL.

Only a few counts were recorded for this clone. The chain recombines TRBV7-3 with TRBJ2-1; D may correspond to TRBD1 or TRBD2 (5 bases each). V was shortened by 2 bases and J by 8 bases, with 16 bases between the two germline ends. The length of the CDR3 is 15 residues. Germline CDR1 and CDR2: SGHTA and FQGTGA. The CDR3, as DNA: TGTGCCAGCAGCTTATCCGGGGACGCGGCTTATGAGCAGTTCTTC. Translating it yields CASSLSGDAAYEQFF.

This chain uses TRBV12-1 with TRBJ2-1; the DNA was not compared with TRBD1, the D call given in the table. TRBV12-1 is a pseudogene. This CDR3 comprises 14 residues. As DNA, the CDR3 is TGTGCCAGCAGCTTTTCTCGGACAGGTGATGAGCAGTTCTTC. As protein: CASSFSRTGDEQFF.

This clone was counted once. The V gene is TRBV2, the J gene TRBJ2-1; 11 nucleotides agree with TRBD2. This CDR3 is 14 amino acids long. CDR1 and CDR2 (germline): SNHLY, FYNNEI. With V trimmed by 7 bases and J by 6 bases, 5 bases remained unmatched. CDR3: CASTGTSGTNEQFF. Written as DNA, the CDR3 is TGTGCCAGCACCGGGACTAGCGGTACCAATGAGCAGTTCTTC.